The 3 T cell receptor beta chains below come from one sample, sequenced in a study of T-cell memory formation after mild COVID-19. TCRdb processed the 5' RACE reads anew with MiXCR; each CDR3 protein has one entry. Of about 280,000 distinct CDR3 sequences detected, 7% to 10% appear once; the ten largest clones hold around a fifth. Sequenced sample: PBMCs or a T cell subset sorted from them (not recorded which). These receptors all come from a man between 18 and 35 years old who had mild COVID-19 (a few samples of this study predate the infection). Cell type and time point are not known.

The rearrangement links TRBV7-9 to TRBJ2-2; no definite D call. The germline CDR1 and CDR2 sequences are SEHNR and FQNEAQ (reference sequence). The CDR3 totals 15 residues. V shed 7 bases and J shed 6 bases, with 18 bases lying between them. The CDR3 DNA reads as TGTGCCAGCAAAAGTTCCCGGGCCACCGCCGGGGAGCTGTTTTTT. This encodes CASKSSRATAGELFF.

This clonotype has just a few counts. Here the CDR3 DNA reads TGTGCCAGCAGAAGGGGGTGGGATTCCTACGAGCAGTACTTC. The encoded protein is CASRRGWDSYEQYF. The chain links TRBV27 to TRBJ2-7; tentatively, D is TRBD1 (6 bases). The CDR3 is 14 amino acids. The V gene's germline CDR1 is MNHEY and CDR2 SMNVEV (reference sequence). Between the trimmed V and J ends, which lost 6 bases and 1 base, there was a span of 13 bases.

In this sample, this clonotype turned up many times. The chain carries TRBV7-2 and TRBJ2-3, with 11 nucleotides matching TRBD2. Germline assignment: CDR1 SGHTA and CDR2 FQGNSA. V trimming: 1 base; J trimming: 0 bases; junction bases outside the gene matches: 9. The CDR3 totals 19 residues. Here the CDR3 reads CASSLGLAGGPSSTDTQYF. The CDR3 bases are TGTGCCAGCAGCTTAGGGCTAGCGGGGGGCCCTTCTAGCACAGATACGCAGTATTTT.